This note documents a single T cell receptor beta chain sequence. The antigen is not known. The source of the sample is a study of shared clonotypes between healthy human individuals. Across the whole study: Each donor's CD4 naive and CD4 memory cells filled three plates apiece, CD8 naive two, and CD8 memory one. Study results and caveats: Owing to a small donor count, the genetic and exposure-history diversity represented was limited.

The CDR3 loop spans 14 amino acids. After removal of 2 bases from V and 5 bases from J, the junction contained 5 bases not matched to a gene. CDR1 MNHNY and CDR2 SVGAGI come from the germline V gene (reference sequence). The method was immunoSEQ multiplex PCR; TCRdb's version includes in-frame clones alone and lacks a portion of them. This sample carries 2 million to 2.5 million clones, about 92% of them seen once, and the ten largest clones take 0.39%. This TCR was sampled from a young man in good health. Some clones in this sample may be carry-over from other donors' samples. The gene calls are TRBV6-6 and TRBJ1-1; 7 bases match TRBD1. Material: naive CD4+ T cells from PBMCs. Subset here: CD45RA+ positively selected. In nucleotides, the CDR3 is TGTGCCAGCAGTTACAGGGGGCGCGAGACTGAAGCTTTCTTT. As protein: CASSYRGRETEAFF.